This entry concerns a single TCR beta chain. The data derive from a study of shared clonotypes between healthy human individuals. CD45RO-negative cells were positively selected for CCR7, leaving out terminally differentiated effector memory CD45RA+ cells. Recent acute infections and vaccinations were absent in the healthy HIV-negative adult donors. The CDR3 is 15 residues long. The V gene lost 3 bases and the J gene lost 0 bases, with 9 bases spanning the gap. Germline assignment: CDR1 SNHLY and CDR2 FYNNEI. TCRdb's table, derived via immunoSEQ multiplex PCR, lists solely in-frame clones and lacks some. The table records just over 2,000,000 clones, 85% to 95% of them present only once.

Specimen: naive CD8+ T cells sorted from blood. The chain has TRBV2 and TRBJ2-1, with D possibly being TRBD2 (6 bases). This receptor was taken from a young man in good health. CDR3 loop: CASSEVGGSYNEQFF. CDR3 sequence (DNA): TGTGCCAGCAGTGAGGTGGGGGGCTCCTACAATGAGCAGTTCTTC.